Listed here is a single T cell receptor (beta chain). Its antigen is not identified. Clones were read by immunoSEQ multiplex PCR, and TCRdb kept only the in-frame ones, dropping some. Altogether about 260,000 clones are present, 90% to 95% being singletons, with the ten largest covering roughly 0.6%. Trimming took 3 bases from V and 0 from J; bases not matched to a gene: 8. Germline CDR1 reads DFQATT; CDR2 reads SNEGSKA (reference sequence). The CDR3 runs 16 residues. This specimen belongs to a study of T cell responses to AZD1222 COVID-19 vaccine. Study-wide results and caveats: Unmutated regions of variants are reportedly targeted by nearly half of spike-specific TCRs. Donors, mostly white British, included more females; clonal diversity was possibly underestimated.

The sample consisted of peripheral blood, taken on day 0 of AZD1222 vaccination. The TCR sequence derives from an adult in good health. The chain links TRBV20-1 to TRBJ2-3, with TRBD2 matching 8 bases. The CDR3 spells CSASGIAGTSTDTQYF. CDR3 DNA: TGCAGTGCTAGTGGAATAGCGGGGACTAGCACAGATACGCAGTATTTT.